The 30 T cell receptor beta chains in this list originate from one sample, sequenced in a study of blood T cell repertoires in COVID-19. This table comes from immunoSEQ multiplex PCR, and its TCRdb copy is limited to in-frame clones, with some not included. The repertoire has 200,000 to 300,000 clones, more than 75% of them found once; the top ten carry about 5%. The material sequenced was peripheral blood. All receptors come from a woman in her sixties with COVID-19, enrolled during active disease.

This chain links TRBV13 with TRBJ2-3, with TRBD2 identical over 10 bases. V was pared by 6 bases and J by 6 bases, with 6 bases of the junction left unmatched. The CDR3 runs 14 residues. Germline V lookup: CDR1 PRHDT, CDR2 FYEKMQ (reference sequence). CDR3 sequence: CASSLAGVSDTQYF. The CDR3 DNA sequence: TGTGCCAGCAGTCTAGCGGGAGTGTCCGATACGCAGTATTTT.

This chain joins TRBV7-2 and TRBJ1-5; possible D gene TRBD1, 6 bases. The CDR3 extends over 14 amino acids. With 5 bases removed from V and 8 bases from J, the gap between germline ends came to 16 bases. CDR1 is SGHTA and CDR2 is FQGNSA in the germline V gene. The CDR3 bases are TGTGCCAGCAGCCCCGAGGGGGGGGTAAAGCCCCAGCATTTT. Protein sequence: CASSPEGGVKPQHF.

This chain joins TRBV12-3 or TRBV12-4 and TRBJ2-7; 7 nucleotides line up with TRBD2. The ends lost 5 bases at V and 4 bases at J; junction bases unmatched: 5. The CDR3 loop spans 13 amino acids. CDR3 protein: CASSPGLPYEQYF. The CDR3, as DNA: TGTGCCAGCAGTCCGGGACTACCGTACGAGCAGTACTTC.

The rearrangement uses TRBV28 and TRBJ1-6, with D possibly being TRBD1 (6 bases). V gave up 5 bases and J gave up 9 bases, with 11 bases separating them. From germline, CDR1 is MDHEN and CDR2 SYDVKM. The CDR3 consists of 13 residues. This CDR3 reads CASSLGQPSPLHF. CDR3 coding DNA: TGTGCCAGCAGTCTAGGACAGCCTTCACCCCTCCACTTT.

V gene TRBV5-1 combines with J gene TRBJ1-6, with 7 bases aligning to TRBD1. The germline CDR1 and CDR2 sequences are SGHRS and YFSETQ. The CDR3 length is 14 residues. V lost 1 base to trimming and J lost 7 bases; unmatched junction nucleotides: 2. The CDR3 bases are TGCGCCAGCAGCTTGAGGGACAGAAATTCACCCCTCCACTTT. Protein sequence: CASSLRDRNSPLHF.

This clone was picked up one time. The chain has TRBV9 and TRBJ2-1; 7 nucleotides align to TRBD2. The CDR3 length is 16 residues. CDR1 is SGDLS and CDR2 is YYNGEE in the germline V gene. V was clipped by 3 bases and J by 0 bases; unmatched bases: 6. The CDR3 DNA is TGTGCCAGCAGCGGCGCCGGCGGGAGCTCCTACAATGAGCAGTTCTTC. It encodes CASSGAGGSSYNEQFF. Using reference TRBV9 and TRBJ2-1 for the parts outside the CDR3, the full variable domain is DSGVTQTPKHLITATGQRVTLRCSPRSGDLSVYWYQQSLDQGLQFLIQYYNGEERAKGNILERFSAQQFPDLHSELNLSSLELGDSALYFCASSGAGGSSYNEQFFGPGTRLTVL.

The chain couples TRBV19 to TRBJ2-7; D is ambiguous. V dropped 3 bases and J dropped 0 bases, with 6 bases sitting between them. The CDR3 contains 13 residues. Germline CDR1 reads LNHDA; CDR2 reads SQIVND (reference sequence). CDR3 bases: TGTGCCAGTAGTATCTCGAGCTCCTACGAGCAGTACTTC. Translation gives CASSISSSYEQYF. The entire variable domain, with the rest obtained from reference TRBV19 and TRBJ2-7, is as follows: DGGITQSPKYLFRKEGQNVTLSCEQNLNHDAMYWYRQDPGQGLRLIYYSQIVNDFQKGDIAEGYSVSREKKESFPLTVTSAQKNPTAFYLCASSISSSYEQYFGPGTRLTVT.

V is TRBV6-2 or TRBV6-3 and J is TRBJ1-4; 10 bases fit TRBD1. CDR3 size: 14 residues. The germline V gene has CDR1 MNHEY and CDR2 SVGEGT. The V gene end was trimmed by 5 bases and the J gene end by 6 bases; junction bases not matched to a gene: 3. The CDR3 DNA sequence: TGTGCCAGCAGTCGCGGGACAGGGGATGAAAAACTGTTTTTT. Translating gives CASSRGTGDEKLFF.

The J gene is TRBJ2-1, the V gene TRBV2, with a weak D call TRBD1 (6 bases). This CDR3 region has 15 residues. V lost 5 bases and J 1 base, leaving 12 bases between the germline ends. The germline gives CDR1 SNHLY, CDR2 FYNNEI. The CDR3 coding sequence is TGTGCCAGCAGTCCGGAGACAGGATCCTACAATGAGCAGTTCTTC. It specifies CASSPETGSYNEQFF.

This clone was seen a few times. This sequence joins TRBV5-6 and TRBJ1-6; 9 bases match TRBD1. The trim removed 2 bases at V and 8 bases at J, leaving 14 bases unmatched. Germline lookup yields CDR1 SGHDT and CDR2 YYEEEE. This CDR3 has 18 residues. The CDR3 DNA is TGTGCCAGCAGCTTCCTCGGGACAGGGAGGTTCCCTTATTCACCCCTCCACTTT. The encoded protein is CASSFLGTGRFPYSPLHF.

The CDR3 here is CASSPKVGRGTDTQYF. The CDR3 nucleotides read TGTGCCAGCTCACCAAAGGTGGGCAGGGGCACAGATACGCAGTATTTT. The chain links TRBV18 to TRBJ2-3; perhaps TRBD1 as D (5 bases). Germline V CDR1 and CDR2: KGHSH, LQKENI. Trimming took 2 bases from V and 1 from J, leaving 13 bases between them. CDR3 length equals 16 residues.

V usage is TRBV29-1 and J usage is TRBJ1-3; no reliable D call. CDR3 length equals 13 residues. V shed 7 bases and J shed 2 bases, with 12 bases lying between them. Per the germline V gene, CDR1 is SQVTM and CDR2 is ANQGSEA. In DNA, the CDR3 is TGCAGCGCCTCCCGAGGGCCTGGAAACACCATATATTTT. Translating it yields CSASRGPGNTIYF.

The V gene is TRBV9, the J gene TRBJ2-1; D may be TRBD2 (6 bases). Germline values: CDR1 SGDLS, CDR2 YYNGEE. This CDR3 is 15 amino acids long. Trimming shortened V by 0 bases and J by 3 bases, and 10 bases separated the two germline ends. CDR3 sequence reads: CASSVVAVGYNEQFF. In nucleotides, the CDR3 is TGTGCCAGCAGCGTAGTAGCGGTGGGCTACAATGAGCAGTTCTTC.

The chain has TRBV4-1 and TRBJ2-1, with TRBD2 identical over 10 bases. CDR1 and CDR2 (germline): MGHRA, YSYEKL. The CDR3 loop spans 16 amino acids. With 1 base clipped from V and 3 bases from J, the junction kept 3 bases outside the gene matches. CDR3 amino acids: CASSQAPSGSYNEQFF. The DNA of the CDR3 is TGCGCCAGCAGCCAAGCTCCTAGCGGGAGCTACAATGAGCAGTTCTTC.

This chain connects TRBV5-1 to TRBJ2-7; D might be TRBD1 (5 bases). Germline CDR1 SGHRS, CDR2 YFSETQ. This CDR3 has 15 amino acids. Trimming pared 0 bases from V and 0 bases from J, leaving 10 bases between. CDR3 nucleotides: TGCGCCAGCAGCTTGGCACCAGGGCTCTCCTACGAGCAGTACTTC. Its protein is CASSLAPGLSYEQYF.

The rearrangement links TRBV10-3 to TRBJ1-5; D unclear. Germline-derived CDR1 and CDR2 are ENHRY and SYGVKD. This CDR3 contains 13 residues. Trimming removed 10 bases from V and 4 bases from J, with 14 bases in between. The CDR3 reads CATWERANQPQHF. The CDR3 DNA reads as TGTGCCACTTGGGAGCGAGCAAATCAGCCCCAGCATTTT.

This chain uses TRBV24-1 with TRBJ2-3; TRBD2 matches at 11 bases. The CDR3 spans 15 residues. CDR1 is KGHDR and CDR2 is SFDVKD in the germline V gene. V gave up 7 bases and J gave up 5 bases; unmatched junction bases: 7. The CDR3 nucleotides read TGTGCCACCAGCAGACTAGCGGGAAGGGGAGATACGCAGTATTTT. It codes for CATSRLAGRGDTQYF.

This clone appeared once. The chain couples TRBV7-3 to TRBJ1-2; 8 bases agree with TRBD1. V shed 4 bases and J 8 bases; nucleotides not matched to a gene: 9. This CDR3 comprises 14 residues. Germline V gene sequence: CDR1 SGHTA, CDR2 FQGTGA. CDR3 sequence (DNA): TGTGCCAGCAGCTCCACGCAGGGGGCTCGAGGCTACACCTTC. This encodes CASSSTQGARGYTF. Complete variable domain (other parts from reference TRBV7-3 and TRBJ1-2): GAGVSQTPSNKVTEKGKYVELRCDPISGHTALYWYRQSLGQGPEFLIYFQGTGAADDSGLPNDRFFAVRPEGSVSTLKIQRTERGDSAVYLCASSSTQGARGYTFGSGTRLTVV.

This rearrangement joins TRBV9 to TRBJ2-7; 8 bases line up with TRBD1. J was trimmed by 6 bases and V by 3 bases; bases with no gene match: 8. Germline values: CDR1 SGDLS, CDR2 YYNGEE. The CDR3 is 14 amino acids. The CDR3 region has the DNA TGTGCCAGCAGCGCGACAGGGGAGGAGTTCGAGCAGTACTTC. It encodes CASSATGEEFEQYF.

The chain joins TRBV30 to TRBJ1-1; TRBD1 agrees at 8 bases. CDR1 GTSNPN and CDR2 SVGIG come from the germline V gene (reference sequence). J lost 4 bases, V lost 4 bases, and 5 bases had no gene match. CDR3 length: 13 residues. CDR3 coding DNA: TGTGCCTGGAATCCGGACAGGGTCACTGAAGCTTTCTTT. Translated: CAWNPDRVTEAFF.

The V and J genes are TRBV5-1 and TRBJ2-4; 9 nucleotides align to TRBD1. J gave up 3 bases and V 3 bases, and 7 bases lay outside the gene matches. Per the germline V gene, CDR1 is SGHRS and CDR2 is YFSETQ. This CDR3 region has 16 residues. CDR3 residues: CASSSGTGTGKNIQYF. In nucleotides, the CDR3 is TGCGCCAGCAGCTCGGGGACAGGGACGGGCAAAAACATTCAGTACTTC.

This clone was found once. The rearrangement uses TRBV24-1 and TRBJ1-5, with 8 bases fitting TRBD1. Germline V CDR1 and CDR2: KGHDR, SFDVKD. The CDR3 has 19 amino acids. The V and J ends lost 1 base and 1 base, in that order; junction bases with no gene match: 11. CDR3 in amino acids: CATSDLRTGLFESNQPQHF. The CDR3 region has the DNA TGTGCCACCAGTGATTTAAGGACAGGGTTGTTCGAGAGCAATCAGCCCCAGCATTTT.

This CDR3 reads CASSLNEVNYSPLHF. DNA for the CDR3: TGCGCCAGCAGCTTAAACGAGGTGAATTATTCACCCCTCCACTTT. The V call is TRBV5-1, the J call TRBJ1-6; D gene ambiguous. The CDR3 spans 15 residues. CDR1 is SGHRS and CDR2 is YFSETQ in the germline V gene. Trimming removed 2 bases from V and 8 bases from J, with 14 bases in between.

This chain joins TRBV27 and TRBJ1-1; 7 bases agree with TRBD1. The trim removed 10 bases at V and 7 bases at J, leaving 15 bases unmatched. Germline CDR1 and CDR2: MNHEY and SMNVEV (reference sequence). CDR3 size: 14 residues. The CDR3 spells CATLKQGSDGEAFF. CDR3 coding DNA: TGTGCCACCTTGAAACAGGGGTCCGATGGTGAAGCTTTCTTT.

CDR3 in DNA: TGTGCCAGTAGTACCATTCCGGGACTAGCCTCGAGTGAGCAGTTCTTC. It specifies CASSTIPGLASSEQFF. The chain has TRBV19 and TRBJ2-1, with TRBD2 matching 9 bases. Per the germline V gene, CDR1 is LNHDA and CDR2 is SQIVND (reference sequence). The CDR3 extends over 16 amino acids. Losses at the gene ends were 4 bases for V and 9 bases for J; bases not matched to a gene: 13.

The rearrangement links TRBV30 to TRBJ2-2, with a weak D call TRBD1 (5 bases). The V gene lost 4 bases and the J gene lost 4 bases, with 22 bases spanning the gap. The CDR3 length is 17 residues. Germline V gives CDR1 GTSNPN, CDR2 SVGIG (reference sequence). CDR3 coding DNA: TGTGCCTGGACCGGTGGGGCCATTCAAAAGGTCACCGGGGAGCTGTTTTTT. Its protein is CAWTGGAIQKVTGELFF.

Notes on this clone: Because it lacks the conserved phenylalanine or tryptophan at the end, this CDR3 is likely a read error. The DNA is omitted, as the CDR3 cannot be located on it reliably, and the CDR3 follows TCRdb's listing. The chain uses TRBV7-8 and TRBJ1-2; whether TRBD1, the table's D call, matches the DNA was not checked. The CDR3 sequence runs 12 residues, both termini included. From germline, CDR1 is SGHVS and CDR2 FQNEAQ. CDR3 protein: CASSLHGQGRLY.

V gene TRBV9 combines with J gene TRBJ2-5, with D maybe TRBD2 (5 bases). Between the trimmed V and J ends, which lost 0 bases and 1 base, there was a span of 7 bases. Germline assignment: CDR1 SGDLS and CDR2 YYNGEE. The CDR3 extends over 14 amino acids. The CDR3 bases are TGTGCCAGCAGCGTAGCGAGCGGCCAAGAGACCCAGTACTTC. Its translation: CASSVASGQETQYF.

This clone has just a few counts. V usage is TRBV28 and J usage is TRBJ1-2; 7 nucleotides align to TRBD1. This CDR3 is built from 13 residues. The germline V gene has CDR1 MDHEN and CDR2 SYDVKM. J lost 8 bases, V lost 6 bases, and 9 bases had no gene match. CDR3 nucleotide sequence: TGTGCCAGCAGGCCACAGGGGTTCAAAGGCTACACCTTC. This sequence encodes CASRPQGFKGYTF.

The gene calls are TRBV28 and TRBJ1-3; D gene unclear. Per germline, CDR1 MDHEN and CDR2 SYDVKM. Trimming shortened V by 7 bases and J by 0 bases, and 19 bases separated the two germline ends. CDR3 length: 17 amino acids. The CDR3 DNA follows: TGTGCCAGCACCCCGCCGGGAGGGCAGGTCTCTGGAAACACCATATATTTT. Encoded protein: CASTPPGGQVSGNTIYF.